Each of the 28 T cell receptor beta chains below was sequenced from the same sample in a study of T-cell reconstitution after alpha-beta-depleted transplantation in children (dated by TCRdb to about 2016). Libraries were made using PCR. Sequencer: Illumina HiSeq 2500. Molecular barcoding was employed in the preparation of TCR libraries, with unique molecular identifiers being used to normalize TCRbeta repertoire quantification. TCRdb trimmed public reads at Q25 via fastp, called clones via MiXCR and kept in-frame beta chains. Under each unique CDR3 protein, matching rows form one entry showing the most common genes and DNA. The sample yields roughly 500,000 distinct CDR3 sequences; around 17% were counted once. Around 3.3% of the sample is in the top ten clones. The specimen comprised PBMCs from the stem cell graft donor, sampled from the stem cell graft. All receptors derive from a human donor who donated a stem cell graft to a child with acute lymphoblastic leukemia.

The chain is built from TRBV27 and TRBJ2-7, with D unresolved. Germline V gene lookup returns CDR1 MNHEY and CDR2 SMNVEV (reference sequence). The V gene lost 3 bases and the J gene lost 3 bases, with 15 bases spanning the gap. The CDR3 covers 15 residues. CDR3 coding DNA: TGTGCCAGCAGTTTGGCACCCGACCTCCTCTACGAGCAGTACTTC. This sequence encodes CASSLAPDLLYEQYF.

This clonotype was seen ten or more times. J is TRBJ2-1 and V is TRBV5-1, with a weak D call TRBD2 (5 bases). V shed 0 bases and J shed 8 bases, with 9 bases lying between them. Germline-derived CDR1 and CDR2 are SGHRS and YFSETQ. This CDR3 spans 13 amino acids. CDR3 sequence reads: CASSLDPGDEQFF. In DNA, the CDR3 is TGCGCCAGCAGCTTGGACCCCGGGGATGAGCAGTTCTTC.

The V and J genes are TRBV18 and TRBJ1-1; D not certain. V gave up 3 bases and J gave up 4 bases, with 12 bases separating them. From germline, CDR1 is KGHSH and CDR2 LQKENI. This CDR3 spans 14 amino acids. In DNA form, the CDR3 reads TGTGCCAGCTCACCTTCACGGGCGGGCACTGAAGCTTTCTTT. Its translation: CASSPSRAGTEAFF. Full variable domain (rest looked up from reference TRBV18 and TRBJ1-1): NAGVMQNPRHLVRRRGQEARLRCSPMKGHSHVYWYRQLPEEGLKFMVYLQKENIIDESGMPKERFSAEFPKEGPSILRIQQVVRGDSAAYFCASSPSRAGTEAFFGQGTRLTVV.

This clonotype was detected only a few times. CDR3 sequence reads: CASSLGTVDEQFF. CDR3 coding DNA: TGTGCCAGCAGCCTAGGGACGGTAGATGAGCAGTTCTTC. The rearrangement links TRBV7-9 to TRBJ2-1; D possibly uses TRBD1 or TRBD2 (5 bases each). This CDR3 is built from 13 residues. Trimming took off 5 bases at V and 8 bases at J, with 13 bases between the two ends. Germline V gene sequence: CDR1 SEHNR, CDR2 FQNEAQ (reference sequence).

The rearrangement links TRBV9 to TRBJ2-2; D ambiguous. Germline V gene data show CDR1 as SGDLS and CDR2 as YYNGEE. The V end was cut by 0 bases, the J end by 0 bases, with 9 bases between. The CDR3 is 16 amino acids. CDR3 sequence: CASSVAVSPNTGELFF. The CDR3 region has the DNA TGTGCCAGCAGCGTAGCGGTTAGCCCGAACACCGGGGAGCTGTTTTTT.

The chain combines TRBV18 with TRBJ2-3; the D gene is possibly TRBD1 (6 bases). From germline, CDR1 is KGHSH and CDR2 LQKENI. CDR3 length: 15 amino acids. V dropped 1 base and J dropped 0 bases, with 8 bases sitting between them. CDR3 bases: TGTGCCAGCTCACCACTACAGGGCAGCACAGATACGCAGTATTTT. The encoded protein is CASSPLQGSTDTQYF.

The V and J genes are TRBV19 and TRBJ2-3, with 7 nucleotides matching TRBD1. Germline CDR1 LNHDA, CDR2 SQIVND (reference sequence). V lost 3 bases to trimming and J lost 6 bases; unmatched junction nucleotides: 6. This CDR3 comprises 14 residues. CDR3 DNA: TGTGCCAGTAGTATGGGGACAGAGATGGATACGCAGTATTTT. Translation: CASSMGTEMDTQYF.

The V and J genes are TRBV24-1 and TRBJ2-3; 15 bases agree with TRBD2. Looked up from germline, CDR1 is KGHDR and CDR2 is SFDVKD. V dropped 5 bases and J dropped 7; count of bases not matched to a gene: 12. The CDR3 covers 18 residues. The CDR3, as DNA: TGTGCCACCAGTGCAGAACTCGGGACTAGCGGGAGGAGGAATACGCAGTATTTT. This sequence encodes CATSAELGTSGRRNTQYF.

V is TRBV30 and J is TRBJ2-5; D uncertain. This CDR3 has 12 residues. V was clipped by 0 bases and J by 4 bases, with 6 bases between them. The germline gives CDR1 GTSNPN, CDR2 SVGIG (reference sequence). In nucleotides, the CDR3 is TGTGCCTGGAGTGTACTGGGAGAGACCCAGTACTTC. It is translated as CAWSVLGETQYF.

The chain combines TRBV20-1 with TRBJ1-2; no firm D call. Per the germline V gene, CDR1 is DFQATT and CDR2 is SNEGSKA (reference sequence). Trimming cost V 8 bases and J 0 bases, with 7 bases left between them. CDR3 length: 11 amino acids. The CDR3: CSPLANYGYTF. The CDR3 DNA sequence: TGCAGTCCTTTAGCTAACTATGGCTACACCTTC.

The chain carries TRBV3-1 and TRBJ2-7; TRBD1 might be the D (6 bases). The germline gives CDR1 LGHDT, CDR2 YNNKEL (reference sequence). The CDR3 length is 14 residues. V lost 4 bases and J 4 bases, leaving 14 bases between the germline ends. The CDR3 is CASSRGPPPYEQYF. The CDR3 DNA reads as TGTGCCAGCAGCCGGGGGCCGCCCCCATACGAGCAGTACTTC.

The V and J genes are TRBV29-1 and TRBJ1-1; D is unclear. This CDR3 is built from 14 residues. V lost 1 base, J lost 8 bases, and 17 bases lay in between. Germline CDR1 is SQVTM and CDR2 is ANQGSEA. The CDR3 loop reads CSVEALEVRVEAFF. The CDR3 bases are TGCAGCGTTGAAGCCCTCGAGGTACGTGTGGAAGCTTTCTTT.

This chain links TRBV5-1 with TRBJ2-3; 10 nucleotides align to TRBD1. Losses at the gene ends were 4 bases for V and 4 bases for J; bases not matched to a gene: 9. The CDR3 sequence is 16 residues long. CDR1 SGHRS and CDR2 YFSETQ come from the germline V gene. Here the CDR3 reads CASSIGTGAVADTQYF. The CDR3 DNA follows: TGCGCCAGCAGCATCGGGACAGGGGCGGTAGCAGATACGCAGTATTTT.

This chain uses TRBV12-3 or TRBV12-4 with TRBJ2-1, with 15 bases fitting TRBD2. This CDR3 is 16 amino acids long. Trimming removed 7 bases from V and 8 bases from J; junction bases left unmatched: 9. For the CDR3, the DNA is TGTGCCAGCACATCCGGGACTAGCGGGAGGAGCGATGAGCAGTTCTTC. As protein: CASTSGTSGRSDEQFF.

The gene calls are TRBV9 and TRBJ2-5; D possibly uses TRBD1 or TRBD2 (5 bases each). Germline values: CDR1 SGDLS, CDR2 YYNGEE. With 0 bases removed from V and 5 bases from J, the gap between germline ends came to 14 bases. The CDR3 totals 15 residues. The CDR3 bases are TGTGCCAGCAGCGTAGCGGGACGAGGGCGGGAGACCCAGTACTTC. Residues: CASSVAGRGRETQYF.

This chain uses TRBV4-2 with TRBJ1-4; perhaps TRBD1 as D (6 bases). The V and J ends lost 0 bases and 0 bases respectively, with 11 bases between them. This CDR3 is built from 17 residues. Germline assignment: CDR1 LGHNA and CDR2 YNFKEQ. Here the CDR3 reads CASSQEGGDATNEKLFF. CDR3 nucleotides: TGTGCCAGCAGCCAAGAGGGGGGCGATGCAACTAATGAAAAACTGTTTTTT.

The V gene is TRBV6-5, the J gene TRBJ2-5; D could derive from TRBD1 or TRBD2 (5 bases each). The V end was cut by 2 bases, the J end by 7 bases, with 17 bases between. Per germline, CDR1 MNHEY and CDR2 SVGAGI. The CDR3 is 15 amino acids. The CDR3, as DNA: TGTGCCAGCAGTTACGACTTTGGGTCGAGGGGGACCCAGTACTTC. Its translation: CASSYDFGSRGTQYF.

The rearrangement joins TRBV20-1 to TRBJ2-1; D is undetermined. This CDR3 has 12 residues. Germline V lookup: CDR1 DFQATT, CDR2 SNEGSKA (reference sequence). V was shortened by 5 bases and J by 2 bases, with 7 bases between the two germline ends. CDR3 residues: CSAGRTYNEQFF. The DNA of the CDR3 is TGCAGTGCTGGCCGCACCTACAATGAGCAGTTCTTC.

This sequence joins TRBV29-1 and TRBJ2-5, with D maybe TRBD2 (5 bases). Deletions cut 5 bases from V and 5 bases from J, with 12 bases between. Germline CDR1 SQVTM, CDR2 ANQGSEA. The CDR3 length is 12 residues. DNA for the CDR3: TGCAGCGTTTATCGACCGGGGGAGACCCAGTACTTC. Encoded protein: CSVYRPGETQYF.

This clonotype was found a few times. The V call is TRBV4-1, the J call TRBJ2-7; D is unresolved. The CDR3 length is 14 residues. V dropped 0 bases and J dropped 0 bases, with 6 bases sitting between them. From germline, CDR1 is MGHRA and CDR2 YSYEKL. The CDR3 DNA is TGCGCCAGCAGCCAAGATGTAACCTCCTACGAGCAGTACTTC. Residues: CASSQDVTSYEQYF.

This clonotype came up many times. The V and J genes are TRBV5-6 and TRBJ2-2; perhaps TRBD2 as D (6 bases). CDR1 SGHDT and CDR2 YYEEEE come from the germline V gene. The CDR3 loop spans 13 amino acids. The V and J ends lost 1 base and 7 bases respectively, with 8 bases between them. The chain's CDR3 is CASSLRGSGELFF. The CDR3 DNA reads as TGTGCCAGCAGCTTGCGGGGGAGCGGGGAGCTGTTTTTT.

This chain links TRBV5-1 with TRBJ1-1; D call uncertain. This CDR3 has 13 residues. The V and J ends lost 7 bases and 3 bases respectively, with 13 bases between them. Germline V lookup: CDR1 SGHRS, CDR2 YFSETQ. The CDR3 bases are TGCGCCAGCGGGGTCTCAGGTTACACTGAAGCTTTCTTT. Residues: CASGVSGYTEAFF.

This clonotype was counted a few times. The genes are TRBV6-6 and TRBJ1-1, with D unclear. This CDR3 region has 11 residues. Germline V gives CDR1 MNHNY, CDR2 SVGAGI (reference sequence). Deletions cut 0 bases from V and 11 bases from J, with 7 bases between. As DNA, the CDR3 is TGTGCCAGCAGTTACTCAGGGCTGGCTTTCTTT. It specifies CASSYSGLAFF.

This clonotype was seen more than once but under ten times. The J gene is TRBJ1-2, the V gene TRBV4-2; TRBD1 is a possible D gene (5 bases). The CDR3 has 15 residues. The V gene's germline CDR1 is LGHNA and CDR2 YNFKEQ. Trimming removed 1 base from V and 5 bases from J, with 14 bases in between. For the CDR3, the DNA is TGTGCCAGCAGCCAAGGGGTTGGGGGGAGATATGGCTACACCTTC. This gives the protein CASSQGVGGRYGYTF.

This chain joins TRBV10-3 and TRBJ1-2, with TRBD1 matching over 9 bases. Looked up from germline, CDR1 is ENHRY and CDR2 is SYGVKD. This CDR3 is 15 amino acids long. V was clipped by 0 bases and J by 7 bases; unmatched bases: 6. Written as DNA, the CDR3 is TGTGCCATCAGTGAGTCCTTCCGGGACAGGGCTGGCTACACCTTC. It encodes CAISESFRDRAGYTF.

The rearrangement uses TRBV21-1 and TRBJ2-7; the D call in the table, TRBD2, was not verified against the DNA. TRBV21-1 is a pseudogene. The CDR3 spans 13 residues. CDR3 in amino acids: CASSKLERASQYF. For the CDR3, the DNA is TGTGCCAGCAGCAAACTGGAAAGGGCCTCGCAGTACTTC.

This clonotype was picked up a small number of times. V and J are TRBV7-8 and TRBJ2-7, with 8 bases that match TRBD2. With V trimmed by 1 base and J by 0 bases, 8 bases remained unmatched. The CDR3 is made up of 17 amino acids. From germline, CDR1 is SGHVS and CDR2 FQNEAQ. CDR3 loop: CASSLGVGGRSSYEQYF. DNA for the CDR3: TGTGCCAGCAGCTTAGGGGTGGGCGGGAGGAGCTCCTACGAGCAGTACTTC.

This clonotype was detected a few times. The J gene is TRBJ1-5, the V gene TRBV7-9, with D perhaps TRBD1 (6 bases). The CDR3 sequence is 13 residues long. The germline gives CDR1 SEHNR, CDR2 FQNEAQ (reference sequence). The V end lost 4 bases, the J end lost 4 bases, and 8 bases lay between the germline ends. CDR3 protein: CASSWQGNQPQHF. CDR3 in DNA: TGTGCCAGCAGCTGGCAGGGGAATCAGCCCCAGCATTTT.